This TCR beta chain originates from a study of cytomegalovirus exposure and HLA in healthy donors. Turning to the study itself: T cells numbering about 179 million yielded roughly 120 million unique TCR beta sequences in an earlier analysis.

CDR1 is SQVTM and CDR2 is ANQGSEA in the germline V gene. V dropped 6 bases and J dropped 6 bases, with 12 bases sitting between them. The length of the CDR3 is 12 residues. It was with 60 Vbeta and 13 Jbeta primers that the PCR ran. TCRdb's table, derived via immunoSEQ multiplex PCR, lists solely in-frame clones and lacks some. The sample shows around 120,000 clones, 81% of them seen only once. This clone was found once. This receptor was identified in a young man in good health and CMV-seronegative. What was sequenced was PBMCs. The chain links TRBV29-1 to TRBJ2-1; D perhaps matches TRBD1 (5 bases). CDR3 amino acids: CSVDNAANEQFF. The CDR3 nucleotides are TGCAGCGTGGACAATGCGGCCAATGAGCAGTTCTTC.